Listed below are T cell receptor beta chains from one sample, sequenced in a study of T cells in Graves' hyperthyroidism and ophthalmopathy. TCRdb analysed the multiplex PCR reads with MiXCR anew, one entry per CDR3 protein. The table includes around 290,000 distinct CDR3 sequences, more than 15% detected once. Sequenced: blood. The receptor set was obtained from an older woman with Graves' ophthalmopathy. Both conserved end residues are part of each CDR3.

TRBJ2-1 | TRBV5-1 | CASSSTGKGYNEQFF
TRBJ1-2 | TRBV7-9 | CASSSQTGLLDGYTF
TRBJ2-7 | TRBV20-1 | CSARYRAYEQYF
TRBJ2-7 | TRBV18 | CASPPPTGTVSYEQYF
TRBJ2-3 | TRBV18 | CASSPMTGNRATDTQYF
TRBJ2-3 | TRBV20-1 | CSARKRGQGTDTQYF
TRBJ2-3 | TRBV5-1 | CASRSTGQGTDTQYF
TRBJ2-7 | TRBV6-1 | CASSGGGLAGGRYEQYF
TRBJ1-4 | TRBV9 | CASSASRGGEKLFF
TRBJ2-2 | TRBV27 | CASRWSHFPGELFF
TRBJ1-2 | TRBV10-3 | CAISDRATGGYGYTF
TRBJ2-7 | TRBV5-1 | CASSLAGSPYEQYF
TRBJ2-3 | TRBV24-1 | CATSDFGSSTDTQYF
TRBJ2-7 | TRBV28 | CASRTSGQRYEQYF
TRBJ2-3 | TRBV14 | CASRRGYDTQYF
TRBJ1-5 | TRBV9 | CASSVDGQGAQPQHF
TRBJ2-1 | TRBV28 | CASSFTGLAGGYNEQFF
TRBJ2-1 | TRBV7-2 | CASSFPQVRRASSYNEQFF
TRBJ1-2 | TRBV18 | CASSPRATVDGYTF
TRBJ2-3 | TRBV11-2 | CASSRGDTQYF
TRBJ2-5 | TRBV4-1 | CASSQVRPGSGETQYF
TRBJ1-4 | TRBV5-5 | CASSGVGNEKLFF
TRBJ2-1 | TRBV19 | CASSPLQGRRIEQFF
TRBJ2-1 | TRBV5-8 | CASRKDTPSYNEQFF
TRBJ2-1 | TRBV6-2/TRBV6-3 | CASTRPGLANYEQFF
TRBJ2-1 | TRBV12-3/TRBV12-4 | CASSPDRQNPFF
TRBJ2-5 | TRBV27 | CASIEFWPVGRVGYQETQYF
TRBJ2-3 | TRBV5-1 | CASTQGAGENTQYF
TRBJ2-5 | TRBV4-1 | CASSQEGSQETQYF
TRBJ2-1 | TRBV18 | CASSRQDAYNEQFF
TRBJ2-2 | TRBV29-1 | CSVQRTEGTGELFF
TRBJ2-3 | TRBV7-2 | CASSPEEGLEYF
TRBJ1-2 | TRBV28 | CASSRDLGQLYGYTF
TRBJ2-3 | TRBV7-3 | CASSPLGVSSTDTQYF
TRBJ2-1 | TRBV20-1 | CSALEGGPTDEQFF
TRBJ2-5 | TRBV20-1 | CSAPPAAGFSETQYF
TRBJ1-2 | TRBV12-3/TRBV12-4 | CAVQDAGYGYTF
TRBJ2-7 | TRBV28 | CASSKETASGQYF
TRBJ1-6 | TRBV27 | CASSVMGPESPLHF
TRBJ2-2 | TRBV6-6 | CASSYSRAESVGELFF
TRBJ2-7 | TRBV12-3/TRBV12-4 | CASSLRGNSYEQYF